This entry concerns a single TCR beta chain. Its antigen remains unknown. The CDR3 length is 13 residues. Germline lookup yields CDR1 SQVTM and CDR2 ANQGSEA. V dropped 6 bases and J dropped 3; count of bases not matched to a gene: 8. The data derive from a study of somatic mutations in cytotoxic T cells in rheumatoid arthritis. At the level of the study: There were some V beta antibody-stained T-cell populations flow-sorted at nearly 100% purity, and these included V beta1+ cells sequenced for TCRB. Notes on the study in general: The study found CD8+ clonality increased with age in rheumatoid arthritis patients, not healthy controls. What antigens the expanded CD8+ clones targeted remained unknown.

The assay was immunoSEQ multiplex PCR, and TCRdb's table has in-frame clones only and misses some. The table has fewer than 9,000 clones, about 82% seen once. This TCR was sampled from an adult with rheumatoid arthritis. The sample was CD8+ T cells sorted from blood. The chain joins TRBV29-1 to TRBJ2-7; TRBD1 matches 7 bases. CDR3 nucleotides: TGCAGCGTCCTCGGGACAGCTTACTACGAGCAGTACTTC. Residues: CSVLGTAYYEQYF.